A single sample is the source of the 2 T cell receptor beta chains below, sequenced in a study of radiation and T cells in renal cell carcinoma. Time point reported: blood 2 weeks post-SBRT. Treatment meaning: 15 Gy SBRT to primary tumor, nephrectomy 4 weeks later. Clones were sequenced by immunoSEQ multiplex PCR, and TCRdb holds only the in-frame ones, with some missing. The repertoire consists of about 120,000 clones, with over 75% occurring once and the leading ten covering 4.5% to 7%. The source material was blood, sampled from a patient whose treatment included radiotherapy and nephrectomy. All receptors derive from a man aged 50 to 60 with renal cell carcinoma.

This clone was picked up a small number of times. The V gene is TRBV9, the J gene TRBJ1-1; D is possibly TRBD1 (5 bases). Germline-derived CDR1 and CDR2 are SGDLS and YYNGEE. The V and J ends lost 2 bases and 4 bases respectively, with 9 bases between them. The CDR3 spans 13 residues. The CDR3 nucleotides are TGTGCCAGCAGCGTTGGGGACGGCACTGAAGCTTTCTTT. Its translation: CASSVGDGTEAFF.

V gene TRBV6-1 combines with J gene TRBJ2-7; TRBD2 matches at 12 bases. Trimming at V came to 6 bases and at J to 5 bases, leaving 5 bases not matched to a gene. The CDR3 length is 14 residues. The germline CDR1 and CDR2 sequences are MNHNS and SASEGT. CDR3 sequence reads: CASRTSGRVDEQYF. CDR3 DNA sequence: TGTGCCAGCAGGACTAGCGGGAGAGTAGACGAGCAGTACTTC.